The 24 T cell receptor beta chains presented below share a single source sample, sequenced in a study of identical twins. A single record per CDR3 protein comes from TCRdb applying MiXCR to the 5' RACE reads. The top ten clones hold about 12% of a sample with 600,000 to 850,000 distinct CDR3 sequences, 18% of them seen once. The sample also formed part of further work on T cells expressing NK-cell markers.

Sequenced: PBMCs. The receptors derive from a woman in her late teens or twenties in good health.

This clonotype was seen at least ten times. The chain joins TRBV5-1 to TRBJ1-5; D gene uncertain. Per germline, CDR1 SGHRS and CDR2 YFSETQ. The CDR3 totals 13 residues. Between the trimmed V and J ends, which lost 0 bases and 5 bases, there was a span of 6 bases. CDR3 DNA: TGCGCCAGCAGCTTGGCCTCGGATCAGCCCCAGCATTTT. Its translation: CASSLASDQPQHF.

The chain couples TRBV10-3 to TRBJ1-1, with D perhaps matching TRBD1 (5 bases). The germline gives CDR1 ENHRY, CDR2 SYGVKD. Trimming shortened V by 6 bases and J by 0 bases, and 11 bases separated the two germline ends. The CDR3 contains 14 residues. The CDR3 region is CAIRGGGMNTEAFF. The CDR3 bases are TGTGCCATCAGGGGGGGAGGAATGAACACTGAAGCTTTCTTT.

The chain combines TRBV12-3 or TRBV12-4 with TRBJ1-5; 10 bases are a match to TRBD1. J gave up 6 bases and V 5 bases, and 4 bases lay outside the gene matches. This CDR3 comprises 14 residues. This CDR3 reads CASSTGTGAQPQHF. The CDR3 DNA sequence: TGTGCCAGCAGTACCGGGACAGGGGCTCAGCCCCAGCATTTT.

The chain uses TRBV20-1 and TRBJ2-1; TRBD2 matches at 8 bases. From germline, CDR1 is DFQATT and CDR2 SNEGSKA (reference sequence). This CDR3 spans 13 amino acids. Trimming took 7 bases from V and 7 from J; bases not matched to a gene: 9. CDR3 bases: TGCAGTGTATTTCCGGGAGGGAGAAATGAGCAGTTCTTC. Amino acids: CSVFPGGRNEQFF.

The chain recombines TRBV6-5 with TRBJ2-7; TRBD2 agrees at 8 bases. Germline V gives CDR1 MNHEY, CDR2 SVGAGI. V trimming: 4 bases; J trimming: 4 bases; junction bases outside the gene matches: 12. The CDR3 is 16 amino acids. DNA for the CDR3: TGTGCCAGCAGTTCCTTAGGAGCGGGAGTAGAGTACGAGCAGTACTTC. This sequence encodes CASSSLGAGVEYEQYF.

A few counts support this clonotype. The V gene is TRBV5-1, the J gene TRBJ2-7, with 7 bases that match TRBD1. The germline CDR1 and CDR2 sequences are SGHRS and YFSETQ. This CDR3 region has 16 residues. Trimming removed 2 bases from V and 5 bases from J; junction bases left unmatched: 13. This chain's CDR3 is CASSFRGQLPEHEQYF. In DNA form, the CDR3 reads TGCGCCAGCAGCTTTCGGGGACAGCTACCCGAACACGAGCAGTACTTC.

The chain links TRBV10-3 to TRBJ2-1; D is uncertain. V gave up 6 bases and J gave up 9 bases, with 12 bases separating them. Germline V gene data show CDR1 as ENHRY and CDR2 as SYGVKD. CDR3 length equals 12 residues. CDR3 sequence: CAISRFEREQFF. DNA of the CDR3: TGTGCCATCAGCCGATTTGAACGTGAGCAGTTCTTC.

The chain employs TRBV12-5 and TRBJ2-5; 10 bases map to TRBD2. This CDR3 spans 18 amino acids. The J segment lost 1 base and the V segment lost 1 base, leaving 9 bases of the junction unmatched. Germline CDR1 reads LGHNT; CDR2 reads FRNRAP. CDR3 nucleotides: TGTGCTAGTGGTTTGGCCGTACTAGCGGGACGGCCCCAAGAGACCCAGTACTTC. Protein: CASGLAVLAGRPQETQYF.

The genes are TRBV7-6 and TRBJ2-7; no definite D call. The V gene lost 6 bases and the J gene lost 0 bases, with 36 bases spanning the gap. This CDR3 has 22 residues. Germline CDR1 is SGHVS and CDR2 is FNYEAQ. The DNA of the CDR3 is TGTGCCAGCAGGGAGCGTCCACTTGGCCCCTTTTGGCCAGCGAAGTTCTCCTACGAGCAGTACTTC. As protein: CASRERPLGPFWPAKFSYEQYF.

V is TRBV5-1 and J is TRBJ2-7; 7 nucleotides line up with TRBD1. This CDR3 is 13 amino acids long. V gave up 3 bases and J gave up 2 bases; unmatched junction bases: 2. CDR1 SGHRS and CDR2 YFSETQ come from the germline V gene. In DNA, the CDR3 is TGCGCCAGCAGCTGGGACAGTACCTACGAGCAGTACTTC. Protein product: CASSWDSTYEQYF.

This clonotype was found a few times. The CDR3 nucleotides read TGTGCCAGCATAGCCCAGGGGGCTTACGAGCAGTACTTC. Translated, it gives CASIAQGAYEQYF. The J gene is TRBJ2-7, the V gene TRBV2; the match to TRBD1 covers 8 bases. The CDR3 runs 13 residues. The V and J ends lost 7 bases and 4 bases, in that order; junction bases with no gene match: 6. Germline CDR1 is SNHLY and CDR2 is FYNNEI.

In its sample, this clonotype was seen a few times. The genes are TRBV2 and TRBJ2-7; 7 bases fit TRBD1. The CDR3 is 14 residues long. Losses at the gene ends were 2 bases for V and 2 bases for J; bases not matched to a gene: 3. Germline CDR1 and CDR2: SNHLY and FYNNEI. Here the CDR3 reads CASSEYRGTYEQYF. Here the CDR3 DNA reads TGTGCCAGCAGTGAATACAGGGGTACCTACGAGCAGTACTTC.

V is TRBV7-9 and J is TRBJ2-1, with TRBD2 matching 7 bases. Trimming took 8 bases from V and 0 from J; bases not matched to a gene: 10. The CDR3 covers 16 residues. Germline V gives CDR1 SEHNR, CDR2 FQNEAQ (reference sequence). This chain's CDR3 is CASGSLAVRSYNEQFF. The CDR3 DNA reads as TGTGCCAGCGGCTCTCTAGCGGTACGCTCCTACAATGAGCAGTTCTTC.

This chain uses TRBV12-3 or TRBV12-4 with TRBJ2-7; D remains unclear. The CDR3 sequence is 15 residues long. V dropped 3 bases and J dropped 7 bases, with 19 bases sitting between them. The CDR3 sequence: CASSLRHARGEEQYF. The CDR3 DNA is TGTGCCAGCAGTTTGCGACACGCTCGTGGGGAAGAGCAGTACTTC.

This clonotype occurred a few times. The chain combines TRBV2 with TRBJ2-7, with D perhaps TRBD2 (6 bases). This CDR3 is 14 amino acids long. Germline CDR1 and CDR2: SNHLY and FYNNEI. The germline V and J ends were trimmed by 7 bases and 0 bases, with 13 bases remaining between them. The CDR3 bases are TGTGCCAGCATCGGAGGGCGCAACTCCTACGAGCAGTACTTC. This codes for CASIGGRNSYEQYF.

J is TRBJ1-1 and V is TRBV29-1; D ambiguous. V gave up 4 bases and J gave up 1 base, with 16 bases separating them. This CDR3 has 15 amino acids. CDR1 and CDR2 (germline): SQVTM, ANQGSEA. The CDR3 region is CSVGVFKRGNTEAFF. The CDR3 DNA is TGCAGCGTTGGAGTTTTTAAACGGGGGAACACTGAAGCTTTCTTT.

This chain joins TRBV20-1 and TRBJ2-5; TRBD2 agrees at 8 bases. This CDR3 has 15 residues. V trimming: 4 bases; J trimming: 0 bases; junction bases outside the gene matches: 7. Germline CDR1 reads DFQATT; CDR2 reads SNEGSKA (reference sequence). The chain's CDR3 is CSANRGGRYQETQYF. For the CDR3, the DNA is TGCAGTGCTAACCGGGGGGGCAGGTACCAAGAGACCCAGTACTTC.

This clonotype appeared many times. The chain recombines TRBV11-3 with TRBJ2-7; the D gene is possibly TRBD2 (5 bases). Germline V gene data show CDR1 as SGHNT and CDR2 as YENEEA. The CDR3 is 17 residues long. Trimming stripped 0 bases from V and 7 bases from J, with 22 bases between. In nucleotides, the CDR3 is TGTGCCAGCAGCTTAGATTCGGTCGCTAGCCCCCTTATGGAGCAGTACTTC. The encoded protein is CASSLDSVASPLMEQYF.

CDR3: CASSLEPGFSYNEQFF. In DNA form, the CDR3 reads TGTGCCAGCAGCTTAGAGCCAGGGTTTTCCTACAATGAGCAGTTCTTC. This chain links TRBV7-3 with TRBJ2-1, with D tentatively TRBD1 (5 bases). Deletions cut 2 bases from V and 1 base from J, with 12 bases between. CDR3 length equals 16 residues. From germline, CDR1 is SGHTA and CDR2 FQGTGA.

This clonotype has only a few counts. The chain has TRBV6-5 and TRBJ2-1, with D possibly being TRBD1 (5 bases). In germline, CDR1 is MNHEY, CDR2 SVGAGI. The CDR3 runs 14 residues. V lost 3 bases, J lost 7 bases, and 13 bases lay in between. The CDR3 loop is CASSYVRVRNEQFF. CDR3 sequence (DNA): TGTGCCAGCAGTTATGTCAGGGTCAGAAATGAGCAGTTCTTC.

CDR3 residues: CASSLGQAEGEQFF. CDR3 bases: TGTGCCAGCAGCTTAGGGCAGGCGGAGGGTGAGCAGTTCTTC. The chain combines TRBV11-3 with TRBJ2-1; possibly TRBD2 for D (6 bases). With 1 base removed from V and 9 bases from J, the gap between germline ends came to 13 bases. This CDR3 is built from 14 residues. Germline CDR1 reads SGHNT; CDR2 reads YENEEA. The variable domain in full, completed from reference TRBV11-3 and TRBJ2-1, reads EAGVVQSPRYKIIEKKQPVAFWCNPISGHNTLYWYLQNLGQGPELLIRYENEEAVDDSQLPKDRFSAERLKGVDSTLKIQPAELGDSAVYLCASSLGQAEGEQFFGPGTRLTVL.

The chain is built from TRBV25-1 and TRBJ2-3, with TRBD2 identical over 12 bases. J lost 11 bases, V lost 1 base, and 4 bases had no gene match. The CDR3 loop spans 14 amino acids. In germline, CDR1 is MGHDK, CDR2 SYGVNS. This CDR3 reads CASSESGLAGLQYF. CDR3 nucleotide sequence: TGTGCCAGCAGTGAATCGGGACTAGCGGGCTTGCAGTATTTT. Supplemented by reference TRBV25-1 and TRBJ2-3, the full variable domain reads EADIYQTPRYLVIGTGKKITLECSQTMGHDKMYWYQQDPGMELHLIHYSYGVNSTEKGDLSSESTVSRIRTEHFPLTLESARPSHTSQYLCASSESGLAGLQYFGPGTRLTVL.

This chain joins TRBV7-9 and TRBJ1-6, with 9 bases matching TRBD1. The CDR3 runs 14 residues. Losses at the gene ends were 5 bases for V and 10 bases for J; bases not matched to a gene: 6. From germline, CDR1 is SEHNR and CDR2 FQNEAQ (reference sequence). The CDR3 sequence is CASSRGQGYSPLHF. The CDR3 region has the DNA TGTGCCAGCAGCCGTGGACAGGGGTACTCACCCCTCCACTTT.

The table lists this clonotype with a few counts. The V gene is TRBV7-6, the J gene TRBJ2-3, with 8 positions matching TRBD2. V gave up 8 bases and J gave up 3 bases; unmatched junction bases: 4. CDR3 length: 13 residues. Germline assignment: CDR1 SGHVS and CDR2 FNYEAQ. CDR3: CASGGGRTDTQYF. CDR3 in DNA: TGTGCCAGCGGCGGGGGGCGTACAGATACGCAGTATTTT.